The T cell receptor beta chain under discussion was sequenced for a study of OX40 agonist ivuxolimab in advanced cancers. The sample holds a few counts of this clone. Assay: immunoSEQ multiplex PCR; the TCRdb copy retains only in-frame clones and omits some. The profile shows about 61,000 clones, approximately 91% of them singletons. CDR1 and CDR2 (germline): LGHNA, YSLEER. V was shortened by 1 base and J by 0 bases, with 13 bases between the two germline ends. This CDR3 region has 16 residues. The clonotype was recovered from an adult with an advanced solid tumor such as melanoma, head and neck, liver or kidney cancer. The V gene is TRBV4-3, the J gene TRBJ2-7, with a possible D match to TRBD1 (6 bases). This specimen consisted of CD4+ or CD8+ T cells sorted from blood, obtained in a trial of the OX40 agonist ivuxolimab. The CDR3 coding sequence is TGCGCCAGCAGCCAAGGAGACAGGAGGAGCTCCTACGAGCAGTACTTC. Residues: CASSQGDRRSSYEQYF.